This record concerns one T cell receptor beta chain sequence. Its antigen is currently unknown. The record originates from a study of blood T cells in healthy people across ages. Study observations and caveats: Bulk PBMC profiling left naive and antigen-experienced comparisons inconclusive.

The second PCR ran roughly 6 to 11 cycles with a sample-barcoded 5' primer and J-beta primers. Each cDNA molecule was tagged by a template-switch adaptor with 12 random nucleotides. TCRdb called the 5' RACE reads again in MiXCR, with one record for every CDR3 protein. The sample consists of hundreds of thousands of distinct CDR3 sequences, roughly two fifths of them appearing once. The source material was blood. The sequence was obtained from a man older than 75 in good health.

In nucleotides, the CDR3 is TGTGCCAGCAGCTTAAAAGGGAGCAATCAGCCCCAGCATTTT. Its translation is CASSLKGSNQPQHF. V gene TRBV7-8 combines with J gene TRBJ1-5, with unresolved D. V dropped 2 bases and J dropped 1 base, with 6 bases sitting between them. Germline loops: CDR1 SGHVS, CDR2 FQNEAQ. The CDR3 is 14 amino acids.